This T cell receptor (beta chain) was captured in a study of blood T cells in healthy people across ages. This CDR3 has 15 amino acids. Trimming pared 6 bases from V and 7 bases from J, leaving 19 bases between. Germline loops: CDR1 SGHVS, CDR2 FQNEAQ. Donors were healthy Caucasian individuals from Russia aged roughly 6 to 90. A remark on this clonotype: Its antigen is currently unknown.

For the second PCR, which ran for 7 to 11 cycles, a sample-barcoded 5' primer and a J-beta primer mix were used. TCRdb re-called the 5' RACE reads with MiXCR, one entry per CDR3 protein. This table holds about a million distinct CDR3 sequences, roughly 50% found once. General study findings and limits: From one million sequenced T cells, diversity estimates were lower bounds. No conclusive comparison of naive versus antigen-experienced cells was possible with unsorted PBMCs. A strong correlation between TCR beta diversity and naive T cell percentage was seen.

The sample was blood. V usage is TRBV7-8 and J usage is TRBJ2-1; D is unresolved. The clonotype comes from a woman aged 55-69 years in good health. The CDR3 here is CASSLAEMSKNEQFF. The CDR3 nucleotides read TGTGCCAGCAGTCTGGCGGAAATGTCGAAAAATGAGCAGTTCTTC.